Presented here are 10 T cell receptor beta chains from one specimen sequenced in a study of technical replicates of blood from several donors. Assay used: immunoSEQ multiplex PCR; TCRdb lists only in-frame clones, some missing. Among tens of thousands of clones, approximately 90% were seen once, and the ten largest hold approximately 4.7%. Sequenced sample: PBMCs. All receptors derive from a human donor in good health. Some clones in this sample may be carry-over from other donors' samples.

The CDR3 loop reads CASSDGSVNEQYF. CDR3 coding DNA: TGTGCCAGCAGTGATGGGAGTGTGAACGAGCAGTACTTC. The chain combines TRBV2 with TRBJ2-7; the D gene is possibly TRBD2 (5 bases). CDR3 size: 13 residues. Trimming removed 3 bases from V and 5 bases from J, with 11 bases in between. Germline V lookup: CDR1 SNHLY, CDR2 FYNNEI.

This chain connects TRBV7-3 to TRBJ2-1; maybe TRBD1 (5 bases). V was clipped by 1 base and J by 0 bases, with 7 bases between them. This CDR3 contains 15 residues. Germline V gene lookup returns CDR1 SGHTA and CDR2 FQGTGA. The CDR3 DNA follows: TGTGCCAGCAGCTTAAAGGACATCTCCTACAATGAGCAGTTCTTC. Translation: CASSLKDISYNEQFF.

This clone is a singleton in its sample. This chain joins TRBV5-1 and TRBJ1-4, with D possibly TRBD1 on 6 matching bases. V was pared by 5 bases and J by 3 bases, with 20 bases between. The germline V gene has CDR1 SGHRS and CDR2 YFSETQ. CDR3 length: 17 amino acids. The CDR3 is CASRSLQGLGANEKLFF. The CDR3 bases are TGCGCCAGCAGATCGCTCCAGGGGTTGGGTGCTAATGAAAAACTGTTTTTT.

The chain has TRBV6-4 and TRBJ1-1, with unresolved D. The CDR3 contains 13 residues. V lost 2 bases and J lost 1, with 5 bases in between. Germline V lookup: CDR1 MRHNA, CDR2 SNTAGT. This CDR3 is CASSDEPNTEAFF. In DNA, the CDR3 is TGTGCCAGCAGTGACGAGCCGAACACTGAAGCTTTCTTT.

The V gene is TRBV2, the J gene TRBJ2-1; 9 bases align to TRBD1. Germline V lookup: CDR1 SNHLY, CDR2 FYNNEI. This CDR3 has 15 amino acids. Trimming took 3 bases from V and 2 from J; bases not matched to a gene: 2. Here the CDR3 reads CASSEGTGTYNEQFF. The CDR3 bases are TGTGCCAGCAGTGAGGGGACAGGGACCTACAATGAGCAGTTCTTC.

The genes are TRBV4-2 and TRBJ1-1, with 8 bases lining up with TRBD1. This CDR3 has 18 residues. From germline, CDR1 is LGHNA and CDR2 YNFKEQ. Trimming removed 4 bases from V and 0 bases from J; junction bases left unmatched: 13. The CDR3 nucleotides are TGTGCCAGCAGCCCTGGACGCGGACAGGGACCCATGAACACTGAAGCTTTCTTT. Protein sequence: CASSPGRGQGPMNTEAFF.

V is TRBV2 and J is TRBJ2-7; no clear D. Germline V lookup: CDR1 SNHLY, CDR2 FYNNEI. This CDR3 region has 11 residues. Trimming removed 8 bases at V and 3 bases at J, with 8 bases between. CDR3 coding DNA: TGTGCCAGCGGAGTAGGCTACGAGCAGTACTTC. Its translation is CASGVGYEQYF. The full variable domain, in which reference TRBV2 and TRBJ2-7 provide the parts outside the CDR3, is EPEVTQTPSHQVTQMGQEVILRCVPISNHLYFYWYRQILGQKVEFLVSFYNNEISEKSEIFDDQFSVERPDGSNFTLKIRSTKLEDSAMYFCASGVGYEQYFGPGTRLTVT.

This clone has just a few counts. The chain employs TRBV15 and TRBJ1-4; TRBD1 agrees at 7 bases. Germline values: CDR1 LNHNV, CDR2 YYDKDF (reference sequence). V was pared by 0 bases and J by 5 bases, with 3 bases of the junction left unmatched. This CDR3 region has 15 residues. CDR3 coding DNA: TGTGCCACCAGCAGAGAAGGGACAGAGAATGAAAAACTGTTTTTT. Translated: CATSREGTENEKLFF.

The V call is TRBV5-1, the J call TRBJ2-3, with a weak D call TRBD2 (6 bases). Germline CDR1 reads SGHRS; CDR2 reads YFSETQ. Trimming stripped 0 bases from V and 1 base from J, with 6 bases between. The CDR3 is 14 residues long. The CDR3 DNA follows: TGCGCCAGCAGCTTGGGGGGGGGCACAGATACGCAGTATTTT. Encoded protein: CASSLGGGTDTQYF.

The genes are TRBV6-7 and TRBJ2-7, with a possible D match to TRBD1 (7 bases). TRBV6-7 is an ORF; its function is uncertain. CDR3 length equals 15 residues. Trimming took off 7 bases at V and 2 bases at J, with 18 bases between the two ends. The CDR3 reads CASKPPGGQTYEQYF. CDR3 DNA sequence: TGTGCCAGCAAACCTCCCGGGGGACAGACCTACGAGCAGTACTTC.